This TCR beta chain was sequenced in a study of cytotoxic CD8 clonotypes in ibrutinib-treated CLL. Study details: Across the patients, roughly ten were relapsed/refractory, about 15 treatment-naive and about 17 IGHV unmutated. The taking of response samples occurred after a median about eleven months of treatment, with a range of 6 to 36. Average yields of 255,043 productive templates and tens of thousands of productive rearrangements characterized the samples.

The authors obtained about 1.9 micrograms of genomic DNA from cryopreserved PBMCs for TCR beta libraries. The CDR3 loop spans 15 amino acids. The V and J ends lost 4 bases and 4 bases, in that order; junction bases with no gene match: 8. Germline V gene lookup returns CDR1 SGHVS and CDR2 FNYEAQ. Profiling relied on immunoSEQ multiplex PCR, and the TCRdb table lists in-frame clones only, not all of them. Of some 150,000 clones detected, approximately 75% appear once; the ten largest clones hold 25% to 30%. This chain links TRBV7-6 with TRBJ2-3; 7 bases map to TRBD1. The receptor was isolated from a human donor with chronic lymphocytic leukemia. The sequenced sample was PBMCs, obtained after 12 months of ibrutinib treatment. The CDR3 spells CASSSRQGRADTQYF. CDR3 bases: TGTGCCAGCAGCTCGCGACAGGGCAGGGCAGATACGCAGTATTTT.